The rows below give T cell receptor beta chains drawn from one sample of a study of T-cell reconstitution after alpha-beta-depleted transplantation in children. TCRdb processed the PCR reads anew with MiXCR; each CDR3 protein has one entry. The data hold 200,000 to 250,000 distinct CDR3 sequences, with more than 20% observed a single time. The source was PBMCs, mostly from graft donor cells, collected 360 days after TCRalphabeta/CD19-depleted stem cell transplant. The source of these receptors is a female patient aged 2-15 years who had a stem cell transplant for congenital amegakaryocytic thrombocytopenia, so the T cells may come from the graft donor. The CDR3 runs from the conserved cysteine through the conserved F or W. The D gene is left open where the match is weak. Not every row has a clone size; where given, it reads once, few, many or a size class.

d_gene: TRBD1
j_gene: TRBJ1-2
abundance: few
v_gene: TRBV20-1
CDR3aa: CSARTGVDGYTF
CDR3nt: TGCAGTGCCAGAACAGGGGTGGATGGCTACACCTTC

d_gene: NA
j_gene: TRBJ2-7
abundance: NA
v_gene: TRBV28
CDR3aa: CASSLMGDLYEQYF
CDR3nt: TGTGCCAGCAGTTTGATGGGGGACCTCTACGAGCAGTACTTC

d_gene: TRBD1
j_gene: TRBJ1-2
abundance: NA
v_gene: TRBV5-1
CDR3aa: CASSGGQDYYGYTF
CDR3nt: TGCGCCAGCAGCGGTGGACAGGATTACTATGGCTACACCTTC

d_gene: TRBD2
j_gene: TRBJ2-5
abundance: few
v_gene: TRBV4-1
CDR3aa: CASSQRGGGETQYF
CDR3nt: TGCGCCAGCAGTCAACGGGGGGGCGGAGAGACCCAGTACTTC

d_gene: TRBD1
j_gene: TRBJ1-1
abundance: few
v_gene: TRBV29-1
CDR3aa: CSVGFHGTEATEAFF
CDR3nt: TGCAGCGTTGGCTTTCACGGGACAGAAGCCACTGAAGCTTTCTTT

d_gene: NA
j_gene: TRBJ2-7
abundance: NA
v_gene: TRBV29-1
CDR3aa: CSVSIDRSSYEQYF
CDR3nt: TGCAGCGTCTCCATCGACAGGAGCTCCTACGAGCAGTACTTC

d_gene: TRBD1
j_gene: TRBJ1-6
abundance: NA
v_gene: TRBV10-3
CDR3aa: CAISESTGASNSPLHF
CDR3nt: TGTGCCATCAGTGAGTCGACAGGGGCCTCCAATTCACCCCTCCACTTT

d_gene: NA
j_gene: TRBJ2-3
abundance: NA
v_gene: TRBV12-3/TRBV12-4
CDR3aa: CASRGTGSADTQYF
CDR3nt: TGTGCCAGCAGGGGGACGGGGAGTGCTGATACGCAGTATTTT

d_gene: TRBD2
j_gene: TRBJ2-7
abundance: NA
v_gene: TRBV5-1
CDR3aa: CASSLVAGSSYEQYF
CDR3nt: TGCGCCAGCAGCTTGGTAGCGGGGAGCTCCTACGAGCAGTACTTC

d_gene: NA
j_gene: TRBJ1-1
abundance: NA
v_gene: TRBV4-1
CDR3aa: CASSQEYTEAFF
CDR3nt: TGCGCCAGCAGCCAAGAGTACACTGAAGCTTTCTTT

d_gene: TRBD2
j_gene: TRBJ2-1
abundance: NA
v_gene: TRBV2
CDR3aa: CASGGLAEGDEQFF
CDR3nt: TGTGCCAGCGGTGGACTAGCGGAGGGGGATGAGCAGTTCTTC

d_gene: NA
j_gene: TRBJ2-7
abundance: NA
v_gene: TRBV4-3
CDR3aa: CASSQDWDAEQYF
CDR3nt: TGCGCCAGCAGCCAAGATTGGGATGCGGAGCAGTACTTC

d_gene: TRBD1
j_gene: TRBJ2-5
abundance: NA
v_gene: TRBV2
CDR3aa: CASSLGQLQETQYF
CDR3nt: TGTGCCAGCAGTCTGGGACAGCTACAAGAGACCCAGTACTTC

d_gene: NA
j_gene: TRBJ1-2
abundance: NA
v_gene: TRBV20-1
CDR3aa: CSARDVPGYGYTF
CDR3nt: TGCAGTGCTAGAGATGTTCCAGGCTATGGCTACACCTTC

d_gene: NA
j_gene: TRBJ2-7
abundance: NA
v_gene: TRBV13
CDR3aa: CASSLGAASSYEQYF
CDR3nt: TGTGCCAGCAGCTTGGGGGCAGCCTCCTCCTACGAGCAGTACTTC

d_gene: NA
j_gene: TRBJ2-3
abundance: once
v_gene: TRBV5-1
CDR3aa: CASSTRDTSTDTQYF
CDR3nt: TGCGCCAGCAGCACTCGGGACACAAGCACAGATACGCAGTATTTT

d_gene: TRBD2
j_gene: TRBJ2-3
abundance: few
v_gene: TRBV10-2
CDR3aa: CASWGGGLAGTDTQYF
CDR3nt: TGCGCCAGCTGGGGAGGGGGGCTAGCGGGAACAGATACGCAGTATTTT

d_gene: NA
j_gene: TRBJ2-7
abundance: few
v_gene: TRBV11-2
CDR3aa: CASSFVKWRLYEQYF
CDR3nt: TGTGCCAGCAGCTTTGTTAAATGGCGGCTCTACGAGCAGTACTTC

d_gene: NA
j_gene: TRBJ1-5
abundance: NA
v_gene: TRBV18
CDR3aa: CASSREMSGNQPQHF
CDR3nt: TGTGCCAGCTCACGCGAGATGAGCGGCAATCAGCCCCAGCATTTT

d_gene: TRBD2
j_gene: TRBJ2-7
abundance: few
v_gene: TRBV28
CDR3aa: CASKGTSLYEQYF
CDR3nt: TGTGCCAGCAAAGGGACTAGCCTTTACGAGCAGTACTTC

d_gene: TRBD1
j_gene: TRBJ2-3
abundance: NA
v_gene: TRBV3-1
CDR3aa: CASSQGRDRAYTDTQYF
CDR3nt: TGTGCCAGCAGCCAAGGGAGGGACAGGGCGTACACAGATACGCAGTATTTT

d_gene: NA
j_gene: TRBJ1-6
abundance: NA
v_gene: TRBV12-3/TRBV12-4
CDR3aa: CASSLARGPGNSPLHF
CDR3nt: TGTGCCAGCAGTTTAGCCCGGGGTCCAGGAAATTCACCCCTCCACTTT

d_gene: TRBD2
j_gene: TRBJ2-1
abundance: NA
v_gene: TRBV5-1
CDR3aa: CASSLYLAGVREQFF
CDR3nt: TGCGCCAGCAGCTTGTATCTAGCGGGAGTACGTGAGCAGTTCTTC

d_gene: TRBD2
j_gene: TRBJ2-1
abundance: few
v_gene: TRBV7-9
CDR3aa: CASSLFWTSGRGEQFF
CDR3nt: TGTGCCAGCAGCTTATTTTGGACTAGCGGGAGAGGTGAGCAGTTCTTC

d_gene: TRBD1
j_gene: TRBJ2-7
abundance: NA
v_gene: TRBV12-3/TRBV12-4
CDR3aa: CASSPTTGGLLEQYF
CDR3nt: TGTGCCAGCAGTCCAACCACAGGGGGCTTGCTCGAGCAGTACTTC

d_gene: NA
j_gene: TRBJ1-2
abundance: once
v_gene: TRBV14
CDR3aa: CASSQEGGGGYTF
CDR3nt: TGTGCCAGCAGCCAAGAGGGGGGGGGCGGCTACACCTTC

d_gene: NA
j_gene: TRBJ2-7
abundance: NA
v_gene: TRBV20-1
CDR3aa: CSAGDIWQGHYEQYF
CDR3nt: TGCAGTGCTGGGGACATCTGGCAGGGTCACTACGAGCAGTACTTC

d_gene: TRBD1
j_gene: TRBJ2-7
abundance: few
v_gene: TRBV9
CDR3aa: CASSTREGTGGDEQYF
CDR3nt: TGTGCCAGCAGCACACGAGAGGGGACAGGCGGTGACGAGCAGTACTTC